This T cell receptor beta chain was sequenced in a study of blood T cell repertoires in COVID-19. On the study more broadly: PBMCs, B-cell-depleted T cells, or T cells were the source of the cDNA or gDNA that made up the material.

Seattle participants joined during active infection and were tracked over time. Original methodology: Nucleated cell number was recorded as an estimate derived from reference gene primer amplification. TCRdb's table, derived via immunoSEQ multiplex PCR, lists solely in-frame clones and lacks some. The V and J calls and the clone size are those of that table, but D and trimming were determined from the DNA. The data contain approximately 180,000 clones, roughly 76% of them singletons. The germline V gene has CDR1 MDHEN and CDR2 SYDVKM. The length of the CDR3 is 14 residues. V shed 5 bases and J shed 7 bases, with 18 bases lying between them.

V gene TRBV28 combines with J gene TRBJ2-7; D is uncertain. This TCR came from a woman of 80 years or more with COVID-19, enrolled during active disease. The specimen was peripheral blood. Written as DNA, the CDR3 is TGTGCCAGCAGTCCCCATCCCGGGTCGTTGGAGCAGTACTTC. Translated, it gives CASSPHPGSLEQYF.